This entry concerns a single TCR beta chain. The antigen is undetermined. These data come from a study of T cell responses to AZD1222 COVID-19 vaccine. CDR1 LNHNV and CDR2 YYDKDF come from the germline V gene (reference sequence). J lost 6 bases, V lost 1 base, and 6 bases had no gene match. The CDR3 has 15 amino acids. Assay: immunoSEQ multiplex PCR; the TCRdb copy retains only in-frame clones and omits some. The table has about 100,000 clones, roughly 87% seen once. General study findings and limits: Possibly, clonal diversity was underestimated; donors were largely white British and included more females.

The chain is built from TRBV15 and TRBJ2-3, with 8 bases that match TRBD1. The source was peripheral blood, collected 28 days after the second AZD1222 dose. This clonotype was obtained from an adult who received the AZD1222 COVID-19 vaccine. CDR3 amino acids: CATSRGNRGLDTQYF. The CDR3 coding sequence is TGTGCCACCAGCAGAGGGAACAGGGGGTTGGATACGCAGTATTTT. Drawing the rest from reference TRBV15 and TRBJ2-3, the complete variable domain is DAMVIQNPRYQVTQFGKPVTLSCSQTLNHNVMYWYQQKSSQAPKLLFHYYDKDFNNEADTPDNFQSRRPNTSFCFLDIRSPGLGDTAMYLCATSRGNRGLDTQYFGPGTRLTVL.